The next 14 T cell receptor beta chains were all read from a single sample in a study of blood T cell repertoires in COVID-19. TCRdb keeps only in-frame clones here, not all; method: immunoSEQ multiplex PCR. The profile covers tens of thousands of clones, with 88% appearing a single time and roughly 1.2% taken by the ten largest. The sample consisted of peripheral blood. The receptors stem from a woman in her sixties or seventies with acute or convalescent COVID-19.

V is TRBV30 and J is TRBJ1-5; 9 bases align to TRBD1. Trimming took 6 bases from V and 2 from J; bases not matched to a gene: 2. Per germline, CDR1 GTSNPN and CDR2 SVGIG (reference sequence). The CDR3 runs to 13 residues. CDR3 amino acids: CACRDRGNQPQHF. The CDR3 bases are TGTGCCTGTCGGGACAGGGGCAATCAGCCCCAGCATTTT.

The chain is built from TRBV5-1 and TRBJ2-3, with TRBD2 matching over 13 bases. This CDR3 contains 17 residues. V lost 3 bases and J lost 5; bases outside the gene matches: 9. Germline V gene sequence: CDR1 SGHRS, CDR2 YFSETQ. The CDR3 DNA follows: TGCGCCAGCAGCTCCCTACTAGCGGGGGGGCCTAAAGATACGCAGTATTTT. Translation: CASSSLLAGGPKDTQYF.

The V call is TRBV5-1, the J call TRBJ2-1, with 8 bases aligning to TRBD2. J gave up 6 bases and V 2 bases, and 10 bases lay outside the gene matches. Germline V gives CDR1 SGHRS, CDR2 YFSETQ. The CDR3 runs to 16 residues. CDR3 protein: CASSFFSGIRVNEQFF. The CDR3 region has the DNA TGCGCCAGCAGCTTTTTTAGCGGGATCAGGGTCAATGAGCAGTTCTTC.

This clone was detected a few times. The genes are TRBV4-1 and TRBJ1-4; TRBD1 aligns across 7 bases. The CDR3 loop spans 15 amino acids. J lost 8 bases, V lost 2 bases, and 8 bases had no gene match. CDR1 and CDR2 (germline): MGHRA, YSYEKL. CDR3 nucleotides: TGCGCCAGCAGCCAACAGGGACAGAAAGGAGAAAAACTGTTTTTT. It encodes CASSQQGQKGEKLFF.

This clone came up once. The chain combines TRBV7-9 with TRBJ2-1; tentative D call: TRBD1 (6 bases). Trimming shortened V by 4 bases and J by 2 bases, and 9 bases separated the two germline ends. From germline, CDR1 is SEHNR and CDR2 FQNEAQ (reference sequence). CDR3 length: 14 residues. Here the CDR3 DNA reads TGTGCCAGCAGCTACGGGACACCCTACAATGAGCAGTTCTTC. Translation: CASSYGTPYNEQFF.

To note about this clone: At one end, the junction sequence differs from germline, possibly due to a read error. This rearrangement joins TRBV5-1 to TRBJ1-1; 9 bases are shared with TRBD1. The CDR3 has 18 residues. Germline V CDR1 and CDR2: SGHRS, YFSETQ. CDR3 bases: TGCGCCAGCAGGTTGGCGGGACAGGGCCGGCTTATGAACACTGAAGCTTTCTTT. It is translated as CASRLAGQGRLMNTEAFF.

The CDR3 nucleotides are TGTGCCAGCAGCCAAGTCGTGGGGCGTCAGCCCCAGCATTTT. Its protein product is CASSQVVGRQPQHF. This chain uses TRBV3-1 (or the pseudogene TRBV3-2) with TRBJ1-5, with a possible D match to TRBD1 (5 bases). CDR3 length: 14 residues. Trimming pared 1 base from V and 6 bases from J, leaving 10 bases between. Germline-derived CDR1 and CDR2 are LGHDT and YNNKEL (reference sequence).

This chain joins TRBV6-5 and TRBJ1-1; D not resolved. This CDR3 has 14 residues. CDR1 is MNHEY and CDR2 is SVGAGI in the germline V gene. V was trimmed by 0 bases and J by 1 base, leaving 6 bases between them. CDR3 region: CASSYSSENTEAFF. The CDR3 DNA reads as TGTGCCAGCAGTTACTCTTCAGAGAACACTGAAGCTTTCTTT.

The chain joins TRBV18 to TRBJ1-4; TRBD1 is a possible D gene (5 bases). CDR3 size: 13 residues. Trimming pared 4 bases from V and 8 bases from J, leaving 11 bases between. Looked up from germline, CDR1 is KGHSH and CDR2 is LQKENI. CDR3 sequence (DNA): TGTGCCAGCTCACGGTCAAGGGGAGAAAAACTGTTTTTT. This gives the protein CASSRSRGEKLFF.

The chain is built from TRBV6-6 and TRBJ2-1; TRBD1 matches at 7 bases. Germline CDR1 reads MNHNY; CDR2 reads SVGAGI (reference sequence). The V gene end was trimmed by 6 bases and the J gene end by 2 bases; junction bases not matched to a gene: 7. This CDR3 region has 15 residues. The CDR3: CASSQGQGAYNEQFF. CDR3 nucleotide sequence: TGTGCCAGCAGCCAGGGGCAGGGGGCCTACAATGAGCAGTTCTTC.

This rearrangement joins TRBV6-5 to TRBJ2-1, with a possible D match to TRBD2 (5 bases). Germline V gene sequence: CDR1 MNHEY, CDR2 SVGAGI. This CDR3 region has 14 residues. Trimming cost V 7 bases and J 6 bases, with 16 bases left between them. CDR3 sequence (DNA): TGTGCCAGCACGGGGAGCGAGAGTGCCAATGAGCAGTTCTTC. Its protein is CASTGSESANEQFF.

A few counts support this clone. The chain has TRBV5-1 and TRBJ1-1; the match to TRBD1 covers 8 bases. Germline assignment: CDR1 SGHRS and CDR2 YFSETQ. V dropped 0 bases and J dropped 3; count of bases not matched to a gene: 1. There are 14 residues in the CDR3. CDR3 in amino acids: CASSLGTGHTEAFF. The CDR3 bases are TGCGCCAGCAGCTTGGGGACAGGGCACACTGAAGCTTTCTTT.

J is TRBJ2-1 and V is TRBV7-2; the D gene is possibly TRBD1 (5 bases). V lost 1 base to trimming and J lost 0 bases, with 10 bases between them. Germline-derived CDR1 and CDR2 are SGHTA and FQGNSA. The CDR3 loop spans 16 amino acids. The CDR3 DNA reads TGTGCCAGCAGCTTAGAAGGGGCAAGCTCCTACAATGAGCAGTTCTTC. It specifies CASSLEGASSYNEQFF.

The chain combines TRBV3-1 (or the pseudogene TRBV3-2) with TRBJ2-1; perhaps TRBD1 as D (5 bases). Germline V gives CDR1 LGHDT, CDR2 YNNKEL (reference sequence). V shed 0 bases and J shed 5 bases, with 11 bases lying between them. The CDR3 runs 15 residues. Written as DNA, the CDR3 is TGTGCCAGCAGCCAAGACTGGGGCCTGAACAATGAGCAGTTCTTC. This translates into CASSQDWGLNNEQFF.